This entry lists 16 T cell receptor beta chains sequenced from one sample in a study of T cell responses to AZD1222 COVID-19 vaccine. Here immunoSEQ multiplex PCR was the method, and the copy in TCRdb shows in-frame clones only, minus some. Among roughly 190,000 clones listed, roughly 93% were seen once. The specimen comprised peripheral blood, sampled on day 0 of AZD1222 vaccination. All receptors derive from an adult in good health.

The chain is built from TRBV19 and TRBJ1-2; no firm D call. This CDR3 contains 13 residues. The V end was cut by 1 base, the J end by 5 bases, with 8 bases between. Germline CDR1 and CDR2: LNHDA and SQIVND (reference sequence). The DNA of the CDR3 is TGTGCCAGTAGTATAGGACTGGTATATGGCTACACCTTC. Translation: CASSIGLVYGYTF. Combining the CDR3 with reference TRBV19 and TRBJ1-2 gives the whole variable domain DGGITQSPKYLFRKEGQNVTLSCEQNLNHDAMYWYRQDPGQGLRLIYYSQIVNDFQKGDIAEGYSVSREKKESFPLTVTSAQKNPTAFYLCASSIGLVYGYTFGSGTRLTVV.

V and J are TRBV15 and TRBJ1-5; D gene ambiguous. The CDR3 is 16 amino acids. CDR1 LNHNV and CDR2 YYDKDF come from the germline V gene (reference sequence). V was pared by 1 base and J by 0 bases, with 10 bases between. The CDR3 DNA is TGTGCCACCAGCAGAGCGGCAGCCGATAGCAATCAGCCCCAGCATTTT. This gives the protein CATSRAAADSNQPQHF.

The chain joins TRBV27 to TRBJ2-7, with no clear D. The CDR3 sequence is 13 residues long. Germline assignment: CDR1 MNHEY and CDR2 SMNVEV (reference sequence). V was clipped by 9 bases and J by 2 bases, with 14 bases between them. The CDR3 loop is CARDQTPTYEQYF. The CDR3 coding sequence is TGTGCCAGGGACCAGACTCCCACCTACGAGCAGTACTTC.

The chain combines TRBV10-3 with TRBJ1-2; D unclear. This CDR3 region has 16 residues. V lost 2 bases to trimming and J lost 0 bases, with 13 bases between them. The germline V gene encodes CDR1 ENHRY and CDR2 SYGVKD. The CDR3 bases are TGTGCCATCAGTGAGCCGCCGTCCACAGCTAACTATGGCTACACCTTC. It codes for CAISEPPSTANYGYTF.

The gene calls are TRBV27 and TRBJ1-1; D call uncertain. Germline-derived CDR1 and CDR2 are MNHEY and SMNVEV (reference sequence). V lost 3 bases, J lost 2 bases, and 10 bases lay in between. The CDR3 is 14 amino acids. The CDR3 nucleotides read TGTGCCAGCAGTTTTGGAACACCCAACACTGAAGCTTTCTTT. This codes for CASSFGTPNTEAFF.

Written as DNA, the CDR3 is TGTGCCAGCAGCCAAGAATGGGGGGCCGGCTATGGCTACACCTTC. This codes for CASSQEWGAGYGYTF. This chain uses TRBV3-1 (or the pseudogene TRBV3-2) with TRBJ1-2, with a possible D match to TRBD1 (6 bases). The CDR3 extends over 15 amino acids. Trimming left V 0 bases short and J 4 bases short, with 12 bases between. The germline CDR1 and CDR2 sequences are LGHDT and YNNKEL (reference sequence).

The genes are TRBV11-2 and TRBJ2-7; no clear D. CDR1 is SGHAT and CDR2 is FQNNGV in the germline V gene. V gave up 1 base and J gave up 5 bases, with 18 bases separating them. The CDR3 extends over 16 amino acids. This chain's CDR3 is CASSLVLRRNANEQYF. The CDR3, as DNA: TGTGCCAGCAGCTTAGTCTTGAGAAGGAATGCAAACGAGCAGTACTTC.

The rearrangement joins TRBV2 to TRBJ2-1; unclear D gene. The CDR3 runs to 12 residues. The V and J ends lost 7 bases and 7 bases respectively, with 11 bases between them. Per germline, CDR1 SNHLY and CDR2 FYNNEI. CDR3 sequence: CASNAVRNEQFF. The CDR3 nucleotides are TGTGCCAGCAATGCCGTCCGGAATGAGCAGTTCTTC.

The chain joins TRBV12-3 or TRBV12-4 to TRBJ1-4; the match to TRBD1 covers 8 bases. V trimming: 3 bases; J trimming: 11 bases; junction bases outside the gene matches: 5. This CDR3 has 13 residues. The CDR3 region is CASSLQGAGKLFF. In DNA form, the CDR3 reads TGTGCCAGCAGTTTGCAGGGGGCAGGGAAACTGTTTTTT.

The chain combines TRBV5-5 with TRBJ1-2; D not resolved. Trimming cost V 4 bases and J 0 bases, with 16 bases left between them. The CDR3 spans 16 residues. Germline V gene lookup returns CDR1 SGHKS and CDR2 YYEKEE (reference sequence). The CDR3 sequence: CASSLRLQISNYGYTF. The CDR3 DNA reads TGTGCCAGCAGCCTAAGGTTGCAGATTTCTAACTATGGCTACACCTTC.

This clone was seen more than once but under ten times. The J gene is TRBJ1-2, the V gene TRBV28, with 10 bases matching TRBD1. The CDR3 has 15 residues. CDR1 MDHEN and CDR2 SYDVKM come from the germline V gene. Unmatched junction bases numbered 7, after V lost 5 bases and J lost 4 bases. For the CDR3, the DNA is TGTGCCAGCAGTCCGACAGGGGGCATAAGCTATGGCTACACCTTC. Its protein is CASSPTGGISYGYTF.

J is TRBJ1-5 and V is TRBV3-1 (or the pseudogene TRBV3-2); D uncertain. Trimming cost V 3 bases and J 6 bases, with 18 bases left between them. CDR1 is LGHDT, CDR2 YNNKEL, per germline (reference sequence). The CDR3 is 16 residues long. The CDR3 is CASSHGLGEAGQPQHF. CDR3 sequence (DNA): TGTGCCAGCAGCCATGGGCTTGGGGAGGCGGGTCAGCCCCAGCATTTT.

CDR3 sequence (DNA): TGTGCCAGCAGCCAGGGAGTGACAGCTGGAAACACCATATATTTT. This encodes CASSQGVTAGNTIYF. The chain joins TRBV3-1 (or the pseudogene TRBV3-2) to TRBJ1-3; a weak D match, TRBD1 (5 bases). This CDR3 has 15 residues. CDR1 is LGHDT and CDR2 is YNNKEL in the germline V gene (reference sequence). V was trimmed by 3 bases and J by 2 bases, leaving 11 bases between them.

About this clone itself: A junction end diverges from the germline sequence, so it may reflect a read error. Here the CDR3 reads CASSQEEGLIF. The CDR3 nucleotides are TGTGCCAGCAGCCAAGAAGAGGGTTTGATCTTT. The V gene is TRBV14, the J gene TRBJ1-1; D gene uncertain. Germline V gene sequence: CDR1 SGHDN, CDR2 FVKESK. The CDR3 has 11 amino acids.

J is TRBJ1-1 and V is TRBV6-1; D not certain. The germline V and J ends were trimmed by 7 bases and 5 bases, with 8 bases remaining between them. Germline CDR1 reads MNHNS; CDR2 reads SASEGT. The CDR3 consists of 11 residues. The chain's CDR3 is CASTDNTEAFF. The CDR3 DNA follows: TGTGCCAGCACCGACAATACTGAAGCTTTCTTT.

CDR3 bases: TGTGCCACCAGTGATCCCCGCGGGGGGCGGGGGGGCACAGATACGCAGTATTTT. This encodes CATSDPRGGRGGTDTQYF. The V and J genes are TRBV24-1 and TRBJ2-3; 8 bases line up with TRBD2. V trimming: 3 bases; J trimming: 1 base; junction bases outside the gene matches: 11. Per germline, CDR1 KGHDR and CDR2 SFDVKD. CDR3 length: 18 amino acids.